The 9 T cell receptor beta chains below were found in one sample sequenced in a study of human T cells and chemical hapten exposure. Time point here: patch test 3, about 24 weeks after DPC sensitization. Sample treatment: therapeutic diphenylcyclopropenone sensitization with weekly scalp DPC. TCRdb reanalysed the RACE reads using MiXCR and keeps one entry per CDR3 protein. The sample lists tens of thousands of distinct CDR3 sequences, 9.9% occurring once. The sample in question was whole blood, obtained in connection with sensitization to the hapten diphenylcyclopropenone (DPC). The receptor source for this set is a woman aged 40 to 49 with alopecia areata. Some clones in this sample may be carry-over from other donors' samples.

In this sample, this clonotype turned up a few times. The V and J genes are TRBV6-2 or TRBV6-3 and TRBJ2-5; D not resolved. V dropped 5 bases and J dropped 1 base, with 29 bases sitting between them. The CDR3 is 20 residues long. CDR1 and CDR2 (germline): MNHEY, SVGEGT. DNA for the CDR3: TGTGCCAGCAGTCACCTACCCACAAGGTTGGCGGTTTCAGGCCAAGAGACCCAGTACTTC. Its protein product is CASSHLPTRLAVSGQETQYF.

This clonotype was counted at least ten times. The chain uses TRBV2 and TRBJ2-2, with D unclear. From germline, CDR1 is SNHLY and CDR2 FYNNEI. The ends were cut back, 1 base at V and 3 bases at J, with 9 bases in the middle. This CDR3 contains 15 residues. DNA of the CDR3: TGTGCCAGCAGTGAAGATGGTTACGACACCGGGGAGCTGTTTTTT. It yields the protein CASSEDGYDTGELFF.

In its sample, this clonotype was seen a few times. The chain couples TRBV6-2 or TRBV6-3 to TRBJ2-2; D is perhaps TRBD1 or TRBD2 (5 bases each). The CDR3 runs to 14 residues. In germline, CDR1 is MNHEY, CDR2 SVGEGT. The germline V and J ends were trimmed by 5 bases and 4 bases, with 11 bases remaining between them. The CDR3 region has the DNA TGTGCCAGCAGTCCCGGGACCACCACCGGGGAGCTGTTTTTT. Translated, it gives CASSPGTTTGELFF.

Many counts were recorded for this clonotype. The V gene is TRBV6-4, the J gene TRBJ1-6; D uncertain. The germline CDR1 and CDR2 sequences are MRHNA and SNTAGT. Between the trimmed V and J ends, which lost 6 bases and 5 bases, there was a span of 14 bases. The CDR3 covers 15 residues. Written as DNA, the CDR3 is TGTGCCAGCAGGCCAAGGACGGATCATAATTCACCCCTCCACTTT. Translation gives CASRPRTDHNSPLHF.

This clonotype appeared many times. V gene TRBV18 combines with J gene TRBJ2-7, with D tentatively TRBD1 or TRBD2 (5 bases each). There are 14 residues in the CDR3. The V and J ends lost 4 bases and 6 bases respectively, with 16 bases between them. From germline, CDR1 is KGHSH and CDR2 LQKENI. CDR3 DNA: TGTGCCAGCTCACGAGGGACGGAGAAGGGCGAGCAGTACTTC. Its protein is CASSRGTEKGEQYF.

This clonotype appeared a single time. The rearrangement uses TRBV3-1 and TRBJ2-1; 7 bases match TRBD2. This CDR3 comprises 16 residues. Germline V gives CDR1 LGHDT, CDR2 YNNKEL (reference sequence). Trimming at V came to 1 base and at J to 5 bases, leaving 8 bases not matched to a gene. The CDR3 sequence is CASSQGSLAANNEQFF. Written as DNA, the CDR3 is TGTGCCAGCAGCCAAGGCAGCCTAGCGGCGAACAATGAGCAGTTCTTC.

The chain has TRBV3-1 and TRBJ2-7; 7 bases fit TRBD1. Unmatched junction bases numbered 0, after V lost 4 bases and J lost 3 bases. Germline CDR1 LGHDT, CDR2 YNNKEL (reference sequence). The CDR3 is made up of 12 amino acids. CDR3 in DNA: TGTGCCAGCAGCCGACAGGGCTACGAGCAGTACTTC. It yields the protein CASSRQGYEQYF.

V and J are TRBV28 and TRBJ2-7, with 8 bases matching TRBD1. The germline CDR1 and CDR2 sequences are MDHEN and SYDVKM. V was clipped by 6 bases and J by 3 bases; unmatched bases: 10. The CDR3 sequence is 15 residues long. CDR3 amino acids: CASRTPGTGSYEQYF. The CDR3, as DNA: TGTGCCAGCAGGACTCCCGGGACAGGAAGCTACGAGCAGTACTTC.

This clonotype was seen ten or more times. This chain joins TRBV5-4 and TRBJ2-3; 10 bases align to TRBD2. This CDR3 contains 16 residues. The trim removed 3 bases at V and 2 bases at J, leaving 6 bases unmatched. Germline values: CDR1 SGHNT, CDR2 YYREEE (reference sequence). The CDR3 nucleotides read TGTGCCAGCAGCTCTGCAGGACTAGCGGTCACAGATACGCAGTATTTT. This gives the protein CASSSAGLAVTDTQYF.